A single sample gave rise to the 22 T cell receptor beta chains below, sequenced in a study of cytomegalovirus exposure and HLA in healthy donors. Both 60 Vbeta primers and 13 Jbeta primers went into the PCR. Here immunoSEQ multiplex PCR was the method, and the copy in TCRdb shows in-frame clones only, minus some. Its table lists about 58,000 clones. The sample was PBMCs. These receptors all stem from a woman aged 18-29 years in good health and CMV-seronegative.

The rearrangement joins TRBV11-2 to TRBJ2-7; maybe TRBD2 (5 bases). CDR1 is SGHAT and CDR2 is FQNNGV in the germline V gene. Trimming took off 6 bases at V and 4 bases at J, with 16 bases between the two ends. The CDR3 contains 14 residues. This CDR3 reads CASSPGLLSYEQYF. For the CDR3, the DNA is TGTGCCAGCAGTCCCGGACTCCTGAGTTACGAGCAGTACTTC.

The chain's CDR3 is CASSSRGLAGAPGELFF. CDR3 coding DNA: TGTGCCAGCAGCTCCCGCGGACTAGCGGGAGCCCCCGGGGAGCTGTTTTTT. This chain uses TRBV11-3 with TRBJ2-2; TRBD2 matches 13 bases. The germline gives CDR1 SGHNT, CDR2 YENEEA. The CDR3 covers 17 residues. Trimming cost V 4 bases and J 6 bases; bases outside gene matches: 8. Variable domain in full (rest from reference TRBV11-3 and TRBJ2-2): EAGVVQSPRYKIIEKKQPVAFWCNPISGHNTLYWYLQNLGQGPELLIRYENEEAVDDSQLPKDRFSAERLKGVDSTLKIQPAELGDSAVYLCASSSRGLAGAPGELFFGEGSRLTVL.

The CDR3 bases are TGTGCCAGCAGTCCAGGGCCTTTCTTT. Translated, it gives CASSPGPFF. The rearrangement uses TRBV28 and TRBJ1-1; possibly TRBD1 for D (5 bases). Per germline, CDR1 MDHEN and CDR2 SYDVKM. Trimming stripped 5 bases from V and 12 bases from J, with 7 bases between. This CDR3 contains 9 residues.

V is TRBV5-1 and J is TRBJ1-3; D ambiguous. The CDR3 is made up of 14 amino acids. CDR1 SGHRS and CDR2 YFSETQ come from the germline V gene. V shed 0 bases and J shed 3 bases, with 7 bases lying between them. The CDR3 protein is CASSLAGSGNTIYF. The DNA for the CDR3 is TGCGCCAGCAGCTTGGCCGGGAGTGGAAACACCATATATTTT.

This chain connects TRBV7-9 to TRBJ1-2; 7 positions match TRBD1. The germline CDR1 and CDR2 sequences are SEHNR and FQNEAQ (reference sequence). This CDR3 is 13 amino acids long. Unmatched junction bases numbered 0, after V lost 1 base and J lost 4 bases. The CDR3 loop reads CASSLGTGYGYTF. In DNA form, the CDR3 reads TGTGCCAGCAGCTTAGGGACAGGCTATGGCTACACCTTC.

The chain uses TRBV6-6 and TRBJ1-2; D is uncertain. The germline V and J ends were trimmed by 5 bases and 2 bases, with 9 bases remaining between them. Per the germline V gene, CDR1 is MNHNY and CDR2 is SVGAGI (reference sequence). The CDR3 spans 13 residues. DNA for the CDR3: TGTGCCAGCAGTCCGAGAGGGAACTATGGCTACACCTTC. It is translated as CASSPRGNYGYTF.

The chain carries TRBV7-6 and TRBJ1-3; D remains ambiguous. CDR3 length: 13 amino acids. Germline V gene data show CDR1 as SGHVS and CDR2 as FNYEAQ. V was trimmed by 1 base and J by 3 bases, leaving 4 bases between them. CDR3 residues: CASSLEYGNTIYF. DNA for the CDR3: TGTGCCAGCAGCTTAGAATATGGAAACACCATATATTTT.

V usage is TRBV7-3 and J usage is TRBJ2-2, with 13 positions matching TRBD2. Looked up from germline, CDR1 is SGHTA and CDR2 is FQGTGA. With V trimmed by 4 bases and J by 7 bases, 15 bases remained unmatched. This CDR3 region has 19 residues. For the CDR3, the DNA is TGTGCCAGCAGCTCGACGACTAGCGGGAGGTGGGGTAGTGGCGGGGAGCTGTTTTTT. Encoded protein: CASSSTTSGRWGSGGELFF.

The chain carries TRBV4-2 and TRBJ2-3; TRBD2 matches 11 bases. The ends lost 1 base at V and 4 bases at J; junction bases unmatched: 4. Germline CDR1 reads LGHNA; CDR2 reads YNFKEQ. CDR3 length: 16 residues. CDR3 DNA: TGTGCCAGCAGCCAAGTTCTAGCGGGGGGAGCAGATACGCAGTATTTT. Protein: CASSQVLAGGADTQYF.

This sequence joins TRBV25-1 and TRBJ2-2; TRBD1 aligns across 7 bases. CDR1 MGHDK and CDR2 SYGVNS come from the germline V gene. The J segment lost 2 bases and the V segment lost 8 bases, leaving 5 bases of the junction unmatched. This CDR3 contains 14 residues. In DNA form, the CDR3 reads TGTGCCAGCGGCTACAGGGGAAACACCGGGGAGCTGTTTTTT. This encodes CASGYRGNTGELFF.

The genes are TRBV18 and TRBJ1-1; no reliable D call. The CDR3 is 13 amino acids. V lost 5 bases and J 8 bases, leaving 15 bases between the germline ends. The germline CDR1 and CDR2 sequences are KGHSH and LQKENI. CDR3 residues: CASSEAASSEAFF. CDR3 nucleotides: TGTGCCAGCTCAGAGGCGGCCTCTAGCGAAGCTTTCTTT.

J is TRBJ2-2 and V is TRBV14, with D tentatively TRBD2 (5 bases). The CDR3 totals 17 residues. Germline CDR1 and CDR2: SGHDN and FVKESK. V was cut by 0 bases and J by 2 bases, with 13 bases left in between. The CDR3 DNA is TGTGCCAGCAGCCAAGATCGGGGATGGTACAACACCGGGGAGCTGTTTTTT. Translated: CASSQDRGWYNTGELFF.

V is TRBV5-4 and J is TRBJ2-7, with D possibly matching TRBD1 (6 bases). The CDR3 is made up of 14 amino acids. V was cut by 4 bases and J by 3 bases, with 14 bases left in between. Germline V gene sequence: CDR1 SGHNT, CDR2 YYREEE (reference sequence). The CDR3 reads CASSLVGHSYEQYF. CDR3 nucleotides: TGTGCCAGCAGCCTCGTGGGACACAGCTACGAGCAGTACTTC.

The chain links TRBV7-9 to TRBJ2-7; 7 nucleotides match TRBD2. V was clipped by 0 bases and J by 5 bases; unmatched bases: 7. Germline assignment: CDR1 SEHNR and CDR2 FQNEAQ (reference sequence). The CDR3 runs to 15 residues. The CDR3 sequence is CASSLAGVREDEQYF. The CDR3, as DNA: TGTGCCAGCAGCTTAGCGGGGGTACGGGAGGACGAGCAGTACTTC.

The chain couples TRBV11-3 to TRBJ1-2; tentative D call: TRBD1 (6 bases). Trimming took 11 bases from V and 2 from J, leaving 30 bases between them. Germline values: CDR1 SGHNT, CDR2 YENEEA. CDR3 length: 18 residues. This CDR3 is CASCETGTLHEENYGYTF. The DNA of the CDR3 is TGTGCCTCCTGTGAGACCGGGACACTCCACGAGGAGAACTATGGCTACACCTTC. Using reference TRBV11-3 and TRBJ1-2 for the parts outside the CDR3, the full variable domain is EAGVVQSPRYKIIEKKQPVAFWCNPISGHNTLYWYLQNLGQGPELLIRYENEEAVDDSQLPKDRFSAERLKGVDSTLKIQPAELGDSAVYLCASCETGTLHEENYGYTFGSGTRLTVV.

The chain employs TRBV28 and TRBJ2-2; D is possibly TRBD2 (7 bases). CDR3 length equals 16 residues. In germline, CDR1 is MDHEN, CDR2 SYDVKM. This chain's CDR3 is CAATSSGTWGTGELFF. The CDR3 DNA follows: TGTGCTGCTACGAGCAGCGGGACATGGGGGACCGGGGAGCTGTTTTTT.

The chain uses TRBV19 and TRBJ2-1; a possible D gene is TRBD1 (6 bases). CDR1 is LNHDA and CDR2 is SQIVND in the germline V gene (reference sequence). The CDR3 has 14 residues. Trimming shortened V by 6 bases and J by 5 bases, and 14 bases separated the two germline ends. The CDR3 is CASRGAWRNNEQFF. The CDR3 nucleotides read TGTGCCAGTAGGGGGGCTTGGCGGAACAATGAGCAGTTCTTC.

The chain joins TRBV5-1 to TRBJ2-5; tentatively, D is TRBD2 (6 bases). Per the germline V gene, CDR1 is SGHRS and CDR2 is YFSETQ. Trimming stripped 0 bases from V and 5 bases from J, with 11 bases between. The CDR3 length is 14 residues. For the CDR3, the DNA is TGCGCCAGCAGCTTGGAGCGTGGAGGGGAGACCCAGTACTTC. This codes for CASSLERGGETQYF.

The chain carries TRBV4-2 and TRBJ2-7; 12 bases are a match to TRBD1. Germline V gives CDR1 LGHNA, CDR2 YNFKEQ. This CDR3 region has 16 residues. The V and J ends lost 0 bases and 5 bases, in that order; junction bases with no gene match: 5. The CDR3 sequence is CASSQDPGTGGNEQYF. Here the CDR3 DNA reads TGTGCCAGCAGCCAAGATCCAGGGACAGGGGGCAACGAGCAGTACTTC.

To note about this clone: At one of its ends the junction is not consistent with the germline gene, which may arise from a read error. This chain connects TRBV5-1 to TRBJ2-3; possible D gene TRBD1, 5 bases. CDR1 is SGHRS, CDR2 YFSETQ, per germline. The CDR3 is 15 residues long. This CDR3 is CASSLGQGSTDKQYF. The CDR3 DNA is TGCGCCAGCAGCTTAGGGCAGGGAAGCACAGATAAGCAGTATTTT.

The DNA for the CDR3 is TGTGCCAGTAGTATCGACAGGGTATCTAACTATGGCTACACCTTC. The encoded protein is CASSIDRVSNYGYTF. The chain joins TRBV19 to TRBJ1-2; 7 nucleotides line up with TRBD1. Per germline, CDR1 LNHDA and CDR2 SQIVND (reference sequence). CDR3 length: 15 residues. V dropped 3 bases and J dropped 0; count of bases not matched to a gene: 4.

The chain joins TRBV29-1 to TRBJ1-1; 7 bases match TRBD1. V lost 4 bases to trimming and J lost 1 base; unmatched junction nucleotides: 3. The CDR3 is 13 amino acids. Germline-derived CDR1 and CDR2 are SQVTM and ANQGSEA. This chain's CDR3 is CSVVRQGNTEAFF. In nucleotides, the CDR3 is TGCAGCGTTGTTCGACAGGGGAACACTGAAGCTTTCTTT.